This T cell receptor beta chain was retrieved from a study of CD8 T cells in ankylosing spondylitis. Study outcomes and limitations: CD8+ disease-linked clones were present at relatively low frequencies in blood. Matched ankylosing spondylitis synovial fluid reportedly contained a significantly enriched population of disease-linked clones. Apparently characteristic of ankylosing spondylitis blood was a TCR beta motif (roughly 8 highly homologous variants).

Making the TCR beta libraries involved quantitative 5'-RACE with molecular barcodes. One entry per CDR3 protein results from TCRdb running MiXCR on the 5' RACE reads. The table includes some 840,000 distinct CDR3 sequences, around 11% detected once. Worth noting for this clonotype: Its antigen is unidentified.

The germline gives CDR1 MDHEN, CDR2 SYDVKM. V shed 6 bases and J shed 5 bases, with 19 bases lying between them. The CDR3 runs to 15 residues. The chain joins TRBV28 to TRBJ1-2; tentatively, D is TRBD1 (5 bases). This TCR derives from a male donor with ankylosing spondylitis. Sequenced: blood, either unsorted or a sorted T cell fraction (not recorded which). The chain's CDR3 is CASSLRIDGGYGYTF. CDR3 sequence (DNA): TGTGCCAGCAGCCTGCGTATCGACGGGGGGTATGGCTACACCTTC.